The 16 T cell receptor beta chains listed next were all sequenced from one sample in a study of T-cell reconstitution after alpha-beta-depleted transplantation in children. Preparing the TCRbeta library involved the use of unique molecular identifiers. TCRdb independently ran MiXCR on the PCR reads; one entry per CDR3 protein. The data contain around 700,000 distinct CDR3 sequences, around 13% of them singletons. The source material was PBMCs, sampled before TCRalphabeta/CD19-depleted stem cell transplant. The source of these receptors is a girl aged 2 to 9 with congenital amegakaryocytic thrombocytopenia, due to receive a stem cell transplant.

This clonotype was seen only a few times. The chain carries TRBV12-3 or TRBV12-4 and TRBJ2-1; TRBD2 matches 8 bases. This CDR3 contains 13 residues. V gave up 4 bases and J gave up 5 bases; unmatched junction bases: 1. This CDR3 reads CASSWTSNNEQFF. DNA for the CDR3: TGTGCCAGCAGTTGGACTAGCAACAATGAGCAGTTCTTC.

This clonotype was seen only a few times. The gene calls are TRBV20-1 and TRBJ2-5; TRBD1 matches 9 bases. Unmatched junction bases numbered 13, after V lost 5 bases and J lost 3 bases. The CDR3 loop spans 16 amino acids. Germline V CDR1 and CDR2: DFQATT, SNEGSKA (reference sequence). The CDR3 nucleotides are TGCAGTGCTCCCGCTATTACAGGGGGCGGAGAAGAGACCCAGTACTTC. It codes for CSAPAITGGGEETQYF.

The V and J genes are TRBV7-9 and TRBJ2-6; no definite D call. The V gene's germline CDR1 is SEHNR and CDR2 FQNEAQ (reference sequence). Deletions cut 2 bases from V and 0 bases from J, with 8 bases between. The CDR3 runs 16 residues. The CDR3 DNA reads as TGTGCCAGCAGCTTAACTGAACCCTCTGGGGCCAACGTCCTGACTTTC. Amino acid sequence: CASSLTEPSGANVLTF.

The rearrangement links TRBV7-6 to TRBJ2-7; 8 bases are a match to TRBD1. CDR1 and CDR2 (germline): SGHVS, FNYEAQ. The trim removed 1 base at V and 6 bases at J, leaving 8 bases unmatched. This CDR3 has 15 residues. CDR3 DNA sequence: TGTGCCAGCAGCTTAGTCTCAGGGGGCAAGGGCGAGCAGTACTTC. Translation: CASSLVSGGKGEQYF. Together with reference TRBV7-6 and TRBJ2-7, the CDR3 gives the full variable domain: GAGVSQSPRYKVTKRGQDVALRCDPISGHVSLYWYRQALGQGPEFLTYFNYEAQQDKSGLPNDRFSAERPEGSISTLTIQRTEQRDSAMYRCASSLVSGGKGEQYFGPGTRLTVT.

At least ten counts were recorded for this clonotype. V and J are TRBV29-1 and TRBJ2-3, with no clear D. CDR3 length equals 16 residues. Germline CDR1 and CDR2: SQVTM and ANQGSEA. V was shortened by 0 bases and J by 2 bases, with 15 bases between the two germline ends. The CDR3, as DNA: TGCAGCGTTGAAGATCTGGTGTCCAGCTACACAGATACGCAGTATTTT. Protein product: CSVEDLVSSYTDTQYF.

This clonotype was detected a few times. The rearrangement links TRBV6-5 to TRBJ1-2; D is ambiguous. Between the trimmed V and J ends, which lost 2 bases and 4 bases, there was a span of 8 bases. Germline V gene sequence: CDR1 MNHEY, CDR2 SVGAGI. The CDR3 covers 13 residues. The CDR3 region has the DNA TGTGCCAGCAGTTACGCGGGCGGCTATGGCTACACCTTC. Translated, it gives CASSYAGGYGYTF.

As to this clonotype: A much larger clone differs from this one at a single base, so this may be a read error. The V call is TRBV29-1, the J call TRBJ1-2; unclear D gene. The CDR3 spans 13 residues. Germline V gene data show CDR1 as SQVTM and CDR2 as ANQGSEA. This CDR3 reads CSVDGVQRVGYPF. In DNA form, the CDR3 reads TGCAGCGTTGACGGTGTTCAGCGGGTAGGCTACCCCTTC.

The CDR3 reads CSARDKTGGGDTQYF. The CDR3 nucleotides read TGCAGTGCTAGAGATAAGACAGGGGGAGGAGATACGCAGTATTTT. The V and J genes are TRBV20-1 and TRBJ2-3; 9 bases map to TRBD1. The CDR3 runs 15 residues. CDR1 is DFQATT and CDR2 is SNEGSKA in the germline V gene (reference sequence). The junction had 6 bases not matched to a gene; V was cut back by 0 bases and J by 5 bases.

This clonotype has a handful of counts. J is TRBJ2-7 and V is TRBV9; D unresolved. The germline V gene encodes CDR1 SGDLS and CDR2 YYNGEE. V lost 3 bases, J lost 0 bases, and 13 bases lay in between. The CDR3 runs 15 residues. CDR3 coding DNA: TGTGCCAGCAGCGATGGAGACCGGAGCTCCTACGAGCAGTACTTC. Translation: CASSDGDRSSYEQYF.

This clonotype was counted a few times. The V call is TRBV10-3, the J call TRBJ2-6, with 11 nucleotides matching TRBD2. CDR3 length equals 16 residues. Unmatched junction bases numbered 4, after V lost 6 bases and J lost 3 bases. CDR1 is ENHRY and CDR2 is SYGVKD in the germline V gene. The CDR3 sequence: CAISTSGRVGANVLTF. The DNA of the CDR3 is TGTGCCATCAGCACTAGCGGGAGAGTTGGGGCCAACGTCCTGACTTTC.

J is TRBJ1-4 and V is TRBV11-3; tentative D call: TRBD1 (5 bases). The CDR3 sequence is 14 residues long. Germline V gives CDR1 SGHNT, CDR2 YENEEA. Trimming took off 5 bases at V and 3 bases at J, with 10 bases between the two ends. The CDR3, as DNA: TGTGCCAGCAGCATAAGACAGTCTAATGAAAAACTGTTTTTT. This sequence encodes CASSIRQSNEKLFF. Looking up the rest from reference TRBV11-3 and TRBJ1-4 gives the full variable domain: EAGVVQSPRYKIIEKKQPVAFWCNPISGHNTLYWYLQNLGQGPELLIRYENEEAVDDSQLPKDRFSAERLKGVDSTLKIQPAELGDSAVYLCASSIRQSNEKLFFGSGTQLSVL.

This clonotype occurred many times. This chain links TRBV10-3 with TRBJ2-3; TRBD1 might be the D (6 bases). The CDR3 consists of 17 residues. The germline CDR1 and CDR2 sequences are ENHRY and SYGVKD. V shed 0 bases and J shed 4 bases, with 17 bases lying between them. This chain's CDR3 is CAISESISGAQPDTQYF. CDR3 bases: TGTGCCATCAGTGAGTCGATATCAGGGGCCCAGCCAGATACGCAGTATTTT.

This clonotype occurred many times. J is TRBJ2-3 and V is TRBV24-1; no definite D call. Germline V CDR1 and CDR2: KGHDR, SFDVKD. This CDR3 comprises 12 residues. V was shortened by 4 bases and J by 4 bases, with 5 bases between the two germline ends. CDR3 region: CATSDPPDTQYF. DNA of the CDR3: TGTGCCACCAGTGACCCCCCAGATACGCAGTATTTT.

This clonotype was observed a single time. Given the absence of the conserved phenylalanine or tryptophan at the CDR3 end, a read error is likely. The chain is built from TRBV5-1 and TRBJ1-2; the D gene is possibly TRBD1 (5 bases). The germline CDR1 and CDR2 sequences are SGHRS and YFSETQ. With 4 bases removed from V and 4 bases from J, the gap between germline ends came to 8 bases. This CDR3 contains 12 residues. The CDR3 DNA sequence: TGCGCCAGCAGCGGAACAGGCTATGGCTACACCTAC. This gives the protein CASSGTGYGYTY.

On this clonotype: A much larger clone lies a single base off, so this may be a read error. The chain links TRBV4-1 to TRBJ2-1; D gene unclear. V lost 4 bases, J lost 3 bases, and 13 bases lay in between. The CDR3 runs 15 residues. From germline, CDR1 is MGHRA and CDR2 YSYEKL. In nucleotides, the CDR3 is TGCGCCAGCAGCCCTCGGGTCAAAAACTACAATGAGCAGTTCTTC. Its protein product is CASSPRVKNYNEQFF.

This clonotype has more than one count but fewer than ten. J is TRBJ2-1 and V is TRBV5-1; possible D gene TRBD2, 6 bases. The V end lost 5 bases, the J end lost 0 bases, and 12 bases lay between the germline ends. In germline, CDR1 is SGHRS, CDR2 YFSETQ. CDR3 size: 15 residues. CDR3 sequence reads: CASREGGSSYNEQFF. The CDR3 DNA reads as TGCGCCAGCAGGGAGGGCGGAAGCTCCTACAATGAGCAGTTCTTC.